The 2 T cell receptor beta chains reported below all come from one sample, sequenced in a study of blood T cells in healthy people across ages. For the second PCR, which ran for about 7 to 12 cycles, a sample-barcoded 5' primer and a J-beta primer mix were used. TCRdb recomputed calls from the 5' RACE reads with MiXCR, one row per CDR3 protein. The repertoire holds about 1.5 million distinct CDR3 sequences, roughly two fifths seen once, with approximately 4.1% in the top ten. Sequencing input: blood. These receptors were collected from a woman between 18 and 29 years old in good health.

The chain employs TRBV5-5 and TRBJ1-2, with 8 bases identical to TRBD1. The V segment lost 4 bases and the J segment 4 bases; nucleotides outside the gene matches: 9. Germline CDR1 and CDR2: SGHKS and YYEKEE (reference sequence). The CDR3 loop spans 15 amino acids. The CDR3 loop reads CASSPDRGSRYGYTF. DNA for the CDR3: TGTGCCAGCAGCCCTGACAGGGGATCGCGCTATGGCTACACCTTC. The full variable domain, rest sourced from reference TRBV5-5 and TRBJ1-2, is DAGVTQSPTHLIKTRGQQVTLRCSPISGHKSVSWYQQVLGQGPQFIFQYYEKEERGRGNFPDRFSARQFPNYSSELNVNALLLGDSALYLCASSPDRGSRYGYTFGSGTRLTVV.

Remarks on this clonotype: A much larger clone lies a single base off, so this may be a read error. The chain joins TRBV29-1 to TRBJ2-5; maybe TRBD1 (5 bases). This CDR3 contains 12 residues. Germline CDR1 SQVTM, CDR2 ANQGSEA. The DNA of the CDR3 is TGCAGCGTCCAACAGGTTCAAGAGACCCGGTACTTC. Protein sequence: CSVQQVQETRYF.